This entry features one TCR beta chain sequence. Its specificity is unknown. Naive CD8+ T cells had a CD45RO-CCR7+CD27+CD95- phenotype. The data stem from a study of CXCR3-negative and CXCR3-positive naive CD8 T cells. For the study at large: Total TRB output reached 120 million to 150 million reads, about 1.5 +/- 0.3 million per library. General study findings and limits: Naive CXCR3-negative cells resembled naive CXCR3-positive cells in TRBV-TRBJ usage; memory cells differed.

In preparing the TRB cDNA libraries, 5' RACE with UMI labels was used. TCRdb reprocessed the 5' RACE reads, keeping one entry per CDR3 protein, no DNA. In all, the sample yields 75,000 to 95,000 distinct CDR3 sequences. Sequencing input: naive CXCR3- CD8+ T cells from blood. Sample subset: CD45RO-CCR7+CD27+CD95- naive CD8+ T cells lacking CXCR3 (TNR3-). The sequence derives from a human donor in good health. Some clones in this sample may be carry-over from other donors' samples.

The CDR3 here is CASSYSPNRGDTEAFF. V is TRBV6-5 and J is TRBJ1-1; TCRdb picks TRBD1, but there is no DNA to check that call. The V gene's germline CDR1 is MNHEY and CDR2 SVGAGI. The CDR3 totals 16 residues.